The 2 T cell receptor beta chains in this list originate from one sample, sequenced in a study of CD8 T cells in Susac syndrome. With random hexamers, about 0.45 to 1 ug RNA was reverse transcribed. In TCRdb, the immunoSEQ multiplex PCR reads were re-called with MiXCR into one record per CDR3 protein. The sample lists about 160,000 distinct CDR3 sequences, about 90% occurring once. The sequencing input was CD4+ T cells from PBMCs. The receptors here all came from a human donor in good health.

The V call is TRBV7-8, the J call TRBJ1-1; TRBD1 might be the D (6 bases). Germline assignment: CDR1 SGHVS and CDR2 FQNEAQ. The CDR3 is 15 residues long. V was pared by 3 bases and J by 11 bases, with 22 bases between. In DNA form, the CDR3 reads TGTGCCAGCAGCTTGGCGGGGGCGGACCCGAACGGGGCTTTCTTT. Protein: CASSLAGADPNGAFF. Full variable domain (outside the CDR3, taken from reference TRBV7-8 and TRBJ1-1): GAGVSQSPRYKVAKRGQDVALRCDPISGHVSLFWYQQALGQGPEFLTYFQNEAQLDKSGLPSDRFFAERPEGSVSTLKIQRTQQEDSAVYLCASSLAGADPNGAFFGQGTRLTVV.

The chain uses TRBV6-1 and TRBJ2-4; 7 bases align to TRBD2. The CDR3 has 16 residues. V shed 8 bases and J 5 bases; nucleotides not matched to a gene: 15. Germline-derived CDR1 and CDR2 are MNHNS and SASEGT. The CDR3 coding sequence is TGTGCCAGCCGGGCTAGCGGTTCCCTATGGGAAAACATTCAGTACTTC. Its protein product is CASRASGSLWENIQYF.